A single sample gave rise to the 23 T cell receptor beta chains below, sequenced in a study of immune evolution from preneoplasia to lung adenocarcinoma. Using immunoSEQ multiplex PCR, the repertoire was profiled, and TCRdb retains in-frame clones only, with some absent. The table has around 10,000 clones, roughly 89% seen once. The sequencing sample was made of FFPE invasive lung adenocarcinoma tissue. The receptors were gathered from a person aged 65 to 79 with invasive lung adenocarcinoma.

CDR3 protein: CAWSPRQYGLEQYF. DNA of the CDR3: TGTGCCTGGAGCCCGCGACAGTACGGGCTCGAGCAGTACTTC. The rearrangement links TRBV30 to TRBJ2-7; D may be TRBD1 (5 bases). The CDR3 loop spans 14 amino acids. The V and J ends lost 3 bases and 6 bases respectively, with 18 bases between them. Germline CDR1 is GTSNPN and CDR2 is SVGIG (reference sequence).

The sample holds one count of this clone. The rearrangement uses TRBV11-2 and TRBJ1-1; 7 bases align to TRBD1. This CDR3 region has 15 residues. Trimming at V came to 5 bases and at J to 4 bases, leaving 10 bases not matched to a gene. Germline V gene sequence: CDR1 SGHAT, CDR2 FQNNGV. The CDR3 DNA sequence: TGTGCCAGCAGCCTGGACAGGTCGCCGGGCACTGAAGCTTTCTTT. As protein: CASSLDRSPGTEAFF. The entire variable domain, with the rest obtained from reference TRBV11-2 and TRBJ1-1, is as follows: EAGVAQSPRYKIIEKRQSVAFWCNPISGHATLYWYQQILGQGPKLLIQFQNNGVVDDSQLPKDRFSAERLKGVDSTLKIQPAKLEDSAVYLCASSLDRSPGTEAFFGQGTRLTVV.

For the CDR3, the DNA is TGTGCCAGCAGTTCATCATGGATTGAGCAGAGGGAGACCCAGTACTTC. It is translated as CASSSSWIEQRETQYF. The chain links TRBV27 to TRBJ2-5, with D hard to call. Trimming took 4 bases from V and 5 from J, leaving 20 bases between them. The germline CDR1 and CDR2 sequences are MNHEY and SMNVEV (reference sequence). The CDR3 is 16 amino acids.

This clone was seen a few times. The chain couples TRBV25-1 to TRBJ2-7; D unresolved. The CDR3 has 12 residues. V shed 8 bases and J shed 0 bases, with 8 bases lying between them. Per germline, CDR1 MGHDK and CDR2 SYGVNS. CDR3 sequence (DNA): TGTGCCAGCTCTAGGAGCTCCTACGAGCAGTACTTC. Amino acids: CASSRSSYEQYF.

The chain is built from TRBV18 and TRBJ1-5; tentatively, D is TRBD1 (5 bases). The CDR3 consists of 16 residues. CDR1 and CDR2 (germline): KGHSH, LQKENI. V lost 6 bases and J 2 bases, leaving 17 bases between the germline ends. The CDR3 DNA reads as TGTGCCAGCTCCAAAGAACCAGGGTTTGGCAATCAGCCCCAGCATTTT. As protein: CASSKEPGFGNQPQHF.

The chain couples TRBV6-5 to TRBJ1-2, with D unresolved. V shed 8 bases and J shed 4 bases, with 17 bases lying between them. In germline, CDR1 is MNHEY, CDR2 SVGAGI. The CDR3 consists of 14 residues. For the CDR3, the DNA is TGTGCCAGCCGTACCTCGGGCGCCGCCTATGGCTACACCTTC. Amino acids: CASRTSGAAYGYTF.

In its sample, this clone was seen once. The rearrangement links TRBV1 to TRBJ2-7. TRBV1 is given as a pseudogene. The CDR3 has 15 residues. The CDR3 is CTSSQDLSQAYEQYF. CDR3 nucleotides: TGCACCAGCAGCCAAGATCTATCACAAGCCTACGAGCAGTACTTC.

The gene calls are TRBV7-8 and TRBJ2-5; no firm D call. Germline V gene lookup returns CDR1 SGHVS and CDR2 FQNEAQ. V was trimmed by 2 bases and J by 0 bases, leaving 7 bases between them. The CDR3 is 14 residues long. DNA of the CDR3: TGTGCCAGCAGCTTAAGGTTCTACCAAGAGACCCAGTACTTC. Its translation is CASSLRFYQETQYF.

The chain links TRBV28 to TRBJ2-5; D gene ambiguous. Trimming took off 3 bases at V and 5 bases at J, with 10 bases between the two ends. In germline, CDR1 is MDHEN, CDR2 SYDVKM. There are 13 residues in the CDR3. The CDR3 spells CASSLGRVETQYF. CDR3 nucleotide sequence: TGTGCCAGCAGTTTGGGAAGGGTGGAGACCCAGTACTTC.

This clone occurred once. V is TRBV6-5 and J is TRBJ2-1, with 7 positions matching TRBD1. The CDR3 extends over 15 amino acids. Trimming removed 3 bases from V and 4 bases from J; junction bases left unmatched: 6. Germline V gene lookup returns CDR1 MNHEY and CDR2 SVGAGI. This CDR3 reads CASSYGQGEYNEQFF. In DNA form, the CDR3 reads TGTGCCAGCAGTTATGGTCAGGGGGAGTACAATGAGCAGTTCTTC.

The chain carries TRBV7-6 and TRBJ1-1; no clear D. Trimming removed 5 bases from V and 0 bases from J, with 16 bases in between. The CDR3 is 16 residues long. Germline V gene lookup returns CDR1 SGHVS and CDR2 FNYEAQ. CDR3 sequence (DNA): TGTGCCAGCAGCCCCGTTGCGAAGGATCTGAACACTGAAGCTTTCTTT. Translating gives CASSPVAKDLNTEAFF.

The J gene is TRBJ1-2, the V gene TRBV6-6, with D tentatively TRBD1 (5 bases). CDR3 length: 14 residues. V was trimmed by 6 bases and J by 3 bases, leaving 14 bases between them. Germline loops: CDR1 MNHNY, CDR2 SVGAGI (reference sequence). The CDR3 region is CASSPSGTHYGYTF. CDR3 sequence (DNA): TGTGCCAGCAGCCCATCCGGGACTCACTATGGCTACACCTTC.

This rearrangement joins TRBV28 to TRBJ1-3; no reliable D call. The CDR3 is made up of 12 amino acids. Trimming stripped 6 bases from V and 4 bases from J, with 7 bases between. Germline CDR1 is MDHEN and CDR2 is SYDVKM. CDR3 sequence (DNA): TGTGCCAGCAGGCCGCCGGGAAACACCATATATTTT. The encoded protein is CASRPPGNTIYF.

V gene TRBV27 combines with J gene TRBJ1-2; TRBD1 aligns across 9 bases. CDR1 MNHEY and CDR2 SMNVEV come from the germline V gene (reference sequence). The CDR3 extends over 14 amino acids. Trimming cost V 6 bases and J 3 bases; bases outside gene matches: 5. The CDR3 region is CASRFRTGDYGYTF. In DNA form, the CDR3 reads TGTGCCAGCAGGTTCCGGACAGGGGACTATGGCTACACCTTC.

This clone was seen more than once but under ten times. This rearrangement joins TRBV6-1 to TRBJ2-7; D is unclear. CDR1 is MNHNS and CDR2 is SASEGT in the germline V gene. V was pared by 4 bases and J by 2 bases, with 3 bases between. The CDR3 spans 11 residues. The DNA for the CDR3 is TGTGCCAGCAGTGCCACCTACGAGCAGTACTTC. It translates to CASSATYEQYF.

This sequence joins TRBV28 and TRBJ1-5; D remains ambiguous. This CDR3 region has 13 residues. Germline CDR1 is MDHEN and CDR2 is SYDVKM. V was cut by 6 bases and J by 9 bases, with 15 bases left in between. CDR3 in amino acids: CASSLSTWGPQHF. In nucleotides, the CDR3 is TGTGCCAGCAGCCTATCTACCTGGGGGCCCCAGCATTTT. Filled out from reference TRBV28 and TRBJ1-5, the complete variable domain reads DVKVTQSSRYLVKRTGEKVFLECVQDMDHENMFWYRQDPGLGLRLIYFSYDVKMKEKGDIPEGYSVSREKKERFSLILESASTNQTSMYLCASSLSTWGPQHFGDGTRLSIL.

The CDR3: CASSTSADTEAFF. CDR3 sequence (DNA): TGTGCCAGCAGCACCTCGGCCGACACTGAAGCTTTCTTT. The chain combines TRBV5-4 with TRBJ1-1; D is unclear. Germline V CDR1 and CDR2: SGHNT, YYREEE (reference sequence). V dropped 4 bases and J dropped 3 bases, with 10 bases sitting between them. The CDR3 length is 13 residues.

This clone was seen a handful of times. V is TRBV19 and J is TRBJ2-3; unclear D gene. V shed 8 bases and J shed 7 bases, with 10 bases lying between them. CDR1 LNHDA and CDR2 SQIVND come from the germline V gene (reference sequence). CDR3 size: 11 residues. The CDR3 protein is CASGSMNTQYF. CDR3 bases: TGTGCCAGTGGCTCTATGAATACGCAGTATTTT. The full variable domain, completed using reference TRBV19 and TRBJ2-3, is DGGITQSPKYLFRKEGQNVTLSCEQNLNHDAMYWYRQDPGQGLRLIYYSQIVNDFQKGDIAEGYSVSREKKESFPLTVTSAQKNPTAFYLCASGSMNTQYFGPGTRLTVL.

The CDR3 DNA follows: TGTGCCAGCAGCTCAGAGTCCGGGGAGCTGTTTTTT. It codes for CASSSESGELFF. The V call is TRBV6-6, the J call TRBJ2-2; D is ambiguous. V gave up 6 bases and J gave up 6 bases, with 8 bases separating them. Germline assignment: CDR1 MNHNY and CDR2 SVGAGI (reference sequence). The CDR3 is made up of 12 amino acids.

The chain recombines TRBV30 with TRBJ1-5; the D is unclear. Trimming stripped 0 bases from V and 5 bases from J, with 17 bases between. The CDR3 has 16 amino acids. Germline values: CDR1 GTSNPN, CDR2 SVGIG (reference sequence). CDR3 sequence reads: CAWSVPPGPLDQPQHF. CDR3 DNA: TGTGCCTGGAGTGTACCCCCCGGGCCGCTTGATCAGCCCCAGCATTTT. The full variable domain, with the rest looked up from reference TRBV30 and TRBJ1-5, is SQTIHQWPATLVQPVGSPLSLECTVEGTSNPNLYWYRQAAGRGLQLLFYSVGIGQISSEVPQNLSASRPQDRQFILSSKKLLLSDSGFYLCAWSVPPGPLDQPQHFGDGTRLSIL.

V and J are TRBV29-1 and TRBJ1-1, with unresolved D. This CDR3 spans 12 amino acids. V gave up 0 bases and J gave up 6 bases, with 8 bases separating them. The germline V gene encodes CDR1 SQVTM and CDR2 ANQGSEA. CDR3 nucleotide sequence: TGCAGCGTTGAAGATTTCCCCGCTGAAGCTTTCTTT. It codes for CSVEDFPAEAFF.

The V and J genes are TRBV5-1 and TRBJ1-2; 7 nucleotides agree with TRBD1. Germline V CDR1 and CDR2: SGHRS, YFSETQ. The CDR3 has 16 amino acids. Trimming at V came to 0 bases and at J to 2 bases, leaving 7 bases not matched to a gene. CDR3 region: CASSLARQGENYGYTF. DNA of the CDR3: TGCGCCAGCAGCTTGGCTCGCCAGGGGGAGAACTATGGCTACACCTTC.

This clone was counted once. V and J are TRBV2 and TRBJ2-5, with 10 bases aligning to TRBD2. V lost 6 bases and J lost 5; bases outside the gene matches: 6. The CDR3 consists of 14 residues. The germline CDR1 and CDR2 sequences are SNHLY and FYNNEI. The CDR3: CASRLAGVRETQYF. The CDR3 DNA reads as TGTGCCAGCAGGCTAGCGGGAGTAAGGGAGACCCAGTACTTC.